This record covers a single T cell receptor beta chain. What it recognizes is unknown. The CDR3 extends over 13 amino acids. The germline gives CDR1 SGHAT, CDR2 FQNNGV. Trimming stripped 2 bases from V and 11 bases from J, with 12 bases between. The data were obtained in a study of TIL therapy for anti-PD-1-resistant metastatic lung cancer. Looking at the study overall: Progressing patients received lymphodepletion, expanded TIL infusion and IL-2. Most patients had lung adenocarcinoma. By whole-exome sequencing, median non-synonymous tumor mutation burden was over 1.2 mutations per megabase. Whole-study findings and limits: Patients were highly selected, enriched for treatment-naive, never-smoker and oncogene-addicted cases.

Indicated time point: pre-treatment sample, taken before nivolumab and TIL therapy. The libraries were made with immunoSEQ v3. TCRdb's table, derived via immunoSEQ multiplex PCR, lists solely in-frame clones and lacks some. This sample has under 60,000 clones, with around 86% found just once. V usage is TRBV11-2 and J usage is TRBJ1-4; D is uncertain. Sequenced here: blood, sampled at baseline. The source of this sequence is a person between 30 and 80 years old with non-small cell lung cancer. CDR3 in amino acids: CASSLLRARKLFF. Written as DNA, the CDR3 is TGTGCCAGCAGCTTACTTAGAGCCAGGAAACTGTTTTTT.